The entry below gives a single T cell receptor (beta chain) sequence along with its context. This entry is derived from a study of identical twins. TCRdb passed the 5' RACE reads through MiXCR, listing each CDR3 protein once. The data contain some 690,000 distinct CDR3 sequences, roughly 20% of them singletons. V lost 0 bases, J lost 10 bases, and 5 bases stayed unmatched. Germline lookup yields CDR1 DFQATT and CDR2 SNEGSKA (reference sequence). The length of the CDR3 is 15 residues. This same sample was also taken into another study, of T cells expressing NK-cell markers.

The gene calls are TRBV20-1 and TRBJ1-6, with 11 bases fitting TRBD1. The material sequenced was PBMCs. The TCR sequence derives from a woman between 18 and 29 years old in good health. CDR3 in amino acids: CSARDRDRGYSPLHF. CDR3 in DNA: TGCAGTGCTAGAGATCGGGACAGGGGGTACTCACCCCTCCACTTT.